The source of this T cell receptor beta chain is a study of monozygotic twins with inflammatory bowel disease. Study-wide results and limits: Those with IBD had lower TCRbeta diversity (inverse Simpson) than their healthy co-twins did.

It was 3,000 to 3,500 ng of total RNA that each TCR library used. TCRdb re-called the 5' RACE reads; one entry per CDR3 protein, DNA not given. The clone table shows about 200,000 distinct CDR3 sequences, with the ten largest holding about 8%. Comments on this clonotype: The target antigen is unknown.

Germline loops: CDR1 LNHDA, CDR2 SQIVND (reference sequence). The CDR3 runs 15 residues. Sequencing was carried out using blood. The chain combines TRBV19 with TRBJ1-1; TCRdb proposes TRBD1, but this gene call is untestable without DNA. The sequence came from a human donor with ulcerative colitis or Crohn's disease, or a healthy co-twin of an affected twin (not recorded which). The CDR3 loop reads CATRQGVLGVTEAFF.